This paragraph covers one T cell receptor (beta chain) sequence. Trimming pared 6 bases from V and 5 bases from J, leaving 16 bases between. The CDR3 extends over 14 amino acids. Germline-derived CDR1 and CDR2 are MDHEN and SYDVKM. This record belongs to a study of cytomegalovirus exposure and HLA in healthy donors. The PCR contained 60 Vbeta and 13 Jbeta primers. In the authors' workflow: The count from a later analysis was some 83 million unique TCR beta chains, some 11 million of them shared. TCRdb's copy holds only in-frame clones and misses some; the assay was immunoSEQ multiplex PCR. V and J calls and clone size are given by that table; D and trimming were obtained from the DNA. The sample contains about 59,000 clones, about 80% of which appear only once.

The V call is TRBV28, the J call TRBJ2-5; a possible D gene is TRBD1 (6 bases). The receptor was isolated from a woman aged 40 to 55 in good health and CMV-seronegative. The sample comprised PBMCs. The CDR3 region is CASSRGRGWETQYF. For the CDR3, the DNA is TGTGCCAGCAGCCGAGGCAGGGGATGGGAGACCCAGTACTTC. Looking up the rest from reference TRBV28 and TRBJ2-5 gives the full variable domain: DVKVTQSSRYLVKRTGEKVFLECVQDMDHENMFWYRQDPGLGLRLIYFSYDVKMKEKGDIPEGYSVSREKKERFSLILESASTNQTSMYLCASSRGRGWETQYFGPGTRLLVL.